Below are 27 T cell receptor beta chains sequenced from a single sample in a study of post-analysis software for immune sequencing data. Sequencing libraries made from TCR beta cDNA carried unique molecular identifiers. From the PCR reads, TCRdb called clonotypes with MiXCR, one entry per CDR3 protein. This table holds 700,000 to 900,000 distinct CDR3 sequences, approximately 44% found once. No antigen has been identified for these receptors. Findings and limits, study-wide: The five TRBV segments detected at higher frequency in patients than in controls included TRBV5-6, TRBV5-1 and TRBV20-1.

The sample comprised blood. These receptors were collected from a girl aged 10 to 17 with multiple sclerosis.

This clonotype was detected only a few times. The chain carries TRBV10-3 and TRBJ2-5, with D possibly matching TRBD1 (6 bases). The J call may be faulty, since TRBJ2-7 better matches the DNA end. The CDR3 consists of 13 residues. The V gene's germline CDR1 is ENHRY and CDR2 SYGVKD. CDR3 sequence reads: CAIWGQGVGEQYF. DNA of the CDR3: TGTGCCATCTGGGGACAAGGGGTGGGCGAGCAGTACTTC.

This clonotype was counted a few times. This sequence joins TRBV11-3 and TRBJ2-7, with D perhaps TRBD2 (6 bases). Germline CDR1 and CDR2: SGHNT and YENEEA. Trimming shortened V by 4 bases and J by 4 bases, and 14 bases separated the two germline ends. The CDR3 contains 14 residues. The CDR3 bases are TGTGCCAGCAGCTGGCCGGGAGCGCCTTACGAGCAGTACTTC. This sequence encodes CASSWPGAPYEQYF.

This chain joins TRBV20-1 and TRBJ1-1; D is possibly TRBD1 (5 bases). The V gene's germline CDR1 is DFQATT and CDR2 SNEGSKA (reference sequence). The V and J ends lost 6 bases and 0 bases respectively, with 20 bases between them. The CDR3 extends over 16 amino acids. The CDR3 region is CSARDDTGIMNTEAFF. CDR3 coding DNA: TGCAGTGCACGAGATGATACAGGAATAATGAACACTGAAGCTTTCTTT.

The chain couples TRBV7-9 to TRBJ2-7; no firm D call. The V gene's germline CDR1 is SEHNR and CDR2 FQNEAQ (reference sequence). The V end was cut by 7 bases, the J end by 3 bases, with 10 bases between. The length of the CDR3 is 12 residues. For the CDR3, the DNA is TGTGCCAGCACTGACCTGGGCTACGAGCAGTACTTC. It yields the protein CASTDLGYEQYF.

J is TRBJ2-3 and V is TRBV5-1, with D perhaps given as TRBD1 or TRBD2 (5 bases each). Germline V gene data show CDR1 as SGHRS and CDR2 as YFSETQ. V lost 1 base to trimming and J lost 1 base, with 19 bases between them. This CDR3 contains 18 residues. DNA of the CDR3: TGCGCCAGCAGCTTGCGGTCCGAGAGGGGTGGAGGCACAGATACGCAGTATTTT. Translating gives CASSLRSERGGGTDTQYF.

V usage is TRBV7-8 and J usage is TRBJ2-1, with D perhaps matching TRBD2 (6 bases). V was shortened by 0 bases and J by 1 base, with 13 bases between the two germline ends. Germline V gene data show CDR1 as SGHVS and CDR2 as FQNEAQ. The CDR3 runs to 17 residues. This chain's CDR3 is CASSLAVGTYSYNEQFF. As DNA, the CDR3 is TGTGCCAGCAGCTTAGCGGTCGGGACTTATTCCTACAATGAGCAGTTCTTC.

The V gene is TRBV12-5, the J gene TRBJ2-5, with D possibly TRBD1 on 6 matching bases. V was pared by 9 bases and J by 7 bases, with 12 bases between. CDR1 is LGHNT and CDR2 is FRNRAP in the germline V gene. The CDR3 totals 11 residues. CDR3 region: CASQGLVTQYF. CDR3 DNA: TGTGCTAGCCAGGGGCTGGTGACCCAGTACTTC. The full variable domain, in which reference TRBV12-5 and TRBJ2-5 provide the parts outside the CDR3, is DARVTQTPRHKVTEMGQEVTMRCQPILGHNTVFWYRQTMMQGLELLAYFRNRAPLDDSGMPKDRFSAEMPDATLATLKIQPSEPRDSAVYFCASQGLVTQYFGPGTRLLVL.

The sample holds a few counts of this clonotype. The chain combines TRBV7-3 with TRBJ2-1, with 10 bases lining up with TRBD2. This CDR3 spans 18 amino acids. Trimming at V came to 2 bases and at J to 6 bases, leaving 13 bases not matched to a gene. In germline, CDR1 is SGHTA, CDR2 FQGTGA. The CDR3 here is CASSLFARGGLASNEQFF. The CDR3 DNA sequence: TGTGCCAGCAGCTTATTCGCCCGCGGGGGACTAGCGAGCAATGAGCAGTTCTTC.

This clonotype was picked up a small number of times. A junction boundary mismatches the germline segment, possibly from a read error. The V and J genes are TRBV20-1 and TRBJ2-6, with D unclear. CDR3 length: 15 residues. Germline V gene data show CDR1 as DFQATT and CDR2 as SNEGSKA (reference sequence). CDR3 amino acids: CSAGEAGAGANVLTF. CDR3 DNA: TGCAGTGCTGGAGAAGCTGGGGCTGGGGCCAACGTCCTGACTTTC.

On this clonotype: It may be a read error: a sequence one base away is much more abundant. The chain carries TRBV7-3 and TRBJ2-7; possible D gene TRBD2, 6 bases. This CDR3 comprises 15 residues. CDR1 and CDR2 (germline): SGHTA, FQGTGA. The V end was cut by 2 bases, the J end by 6 bases, with 17 bases between. DNA for the CDR3: TGTGCCAGCAGCTTAGGGCCCAGCGGGTGGAGCGAGCAGTACGTC. Amino acid sequence: CASSLGPSGWSEQYV.

A single count supports this clonotype. This chain links TRBV24-1 with TRBJ2-7, with D maybe TRBD1 (6 bases). The CDR3 length is 13 residues. CDR1 KGHDR and CDR2 SFDVKD come from the germline V gene. V lost 9 bases and J 5 bases, leaving 16 bases between the germline ends. CDR3 sequence reads: CATSAGAIHEQYF. The CDR3, as DNA: TGTGCCACCTCAGCAGGGGCCATTCACGAGCAGTACTTC.

The CDR3 sequence: CASSNLGTGKNIQYF. Here the CDR3 DNA reads TGTGCCAGCAGCAACCTTGGGACAGGGAAAAACATTCAGTACTTC. The V gene is TRBV7-9, the J gene TRBJ2-4; 9 bases line up with TRBD1. Germline V gene lookup returns CDR1 SEHNR and CDR2 FQNEAQ (reference sequence). The CDR3 spans 15 residues. The V gene end was trimmed by 5 bases and the J gene end by 4 bases; junction bases not matched to a gene: 6.

The rearrangement uses TRBV4-2 and TRBJ2-6, with D perhaps matching TRBD1 (6 bases). The ends were cut back, 2 bases at V and 0 bases at J, with 8 bases in the middle. Germline CDR1 LGHNA, CDR2 YNFKEQ. The CDR3 loop spans 16 amino acids. CDR3 nucleotides: TGTGCCAGCAGCCAATTACAGGGCTCTGGGGCCAACGTCCTGACTTTC. Translating gives CASSQLQGSGANVLTF.

V gene TRBV20-1 combines with J gene TRBJ2-5, with D perhaps matching TRBD1 (6 bases). V was clipped by 2 bases and J by 7 bases, with 20 bases between them. Germline V gene lookup returns CDR1 DFQATT and CDR2 SNEGSKA (reference sequence). This CDR3 has 15 residues. DNA for the CDR3: TGCAGTGCTAGATACCCTGGGGGCCGGTCGGGGACCCAGTACTTC. Its translation is CSARYPGGRSGTQYF.

The rearrangement joins TRBV7-6 to TRBJ2-3, with 10 bases identical to TRBD2. Germline CDR1 SGHVS, CDR2 FNYEAQ. The CDR3 contains 19 residues. The J segment lost 0 bases and the V segment lost 1 base, leaving 10 bases of the junction unmatched. The CDR3 loop is CASSLDSSGRAPSTDTQYF. In nucleotides, the CDR3 is TGTGCCAGCAGCTTAGATAGCAGCGGGAGGGCGCCTAGCACAGATACGCAGTATTTT.

The genes are TRBV20-1 and TRBJ2-5; D not certain. Germline lookup yields CDR1 DFQATT and CDR2 SNEGSKA (reference sequence). The germline V and J ends were trimmed by 7 bases and 0 bases, with 15 bases remaining between them. This CDR3 is built from 14 residues. CDR3 loop: CSVEVSQYQETQYF. Written as DNA, the CDR3 is TGCAGTGTTGAGGTGTCACAGTACCAAGAGACCCAGTACTTC.

This clonotype has only a few counts. The J gene is TRBJ1-2, the V gene TRBV6-5; TRBD1 might be the D (5 bases). In germline, CDR1 is MNHEY, CDR2 SVGAGI. The CDR3 spans 17 residues. V dropped 0 bases and J dropped 4 bases, with 18 bases sitting between them. CDR3 sequence reads: CASSYSTPNRRSYGYTF. The CDR3 region has the DNA TGTGCCAGCAGTTACTCTACACCCAACAGGCGGTCCTATGGCTACACCTTC.

The chain employs TRBV7-8 and TRBJ2-3, with 10 bases matching TRBD1. Losses at the gene ends were 4 bases for V and 2 bases for J; bases not matched to a gene: 3. Per germline, CDR1 SGHVS and CDR2 FQNEAQ. The CDR3 runs to 15 residues. The CDR3: CASSWGQGYTDTQYF. The CDR3 bases are TGTGCCAGCAGCTGGGGACAGGGGTACACAGATACGCAGTATTTT.

This chain connects TRBV27 to TRBJ1-4, with D possibly TRBD1 on 6 matching bases. The CDR3 has 13 residues. With 3 bases removed from V and 6 bases from J, the gap between germline ends came to 8 bases. In germline, CDR1 is MNHEY, CDR2 SMNVEV (reference sequence). DNA for the CDR3: TGTGCCAGCAGTTTTGGGGGCCATGAAAAACTGTTTTTT. Translated: CASSFGGHEKLFF.

J is TRBJ1-4 and V is TRBV3-1; tentative D call: TRBD1 (5 bases). V shed 3 bases and J shed 8 bases, with 13 bases lying between them. From germline, CDR1 is LGHDT and CDR2 YNNKEL (reference sequence). This CDR3 is 14 amino acids long. CDR3 region: CASSHRGGREKLFF. CDR3 nucleotide sequence: TGTGCCAGCAGCCATCGTGGGGGGAGGGAAAAACTGTTTTTT.

This clonotype was detected only a few times. This chain uses TRBV7-9 with TRBJ2-3, with 10 bases lining up with TRBD2. The junction had 5 bases not matched to a gene; V was cut back by 0 bases and J by 2 bases. The CDR3 totals 17 residues. CDR1 is SEHNR, CDR2 FQNEAQ, per germline (reference sequence). CDR3 nucleotides: TGTGCCAGCAGCTTAGCAACTAGCGGGGCCTACACAGATACGCAGTATTTT. Encoded protein: CASSLATSGAYTDTQYF.

The genes are TRBV18 and TRBJ2-1; 10 bases fit TRBD2. Trimming removed 10 bases from V and 5 bases from J; junction bases left unmatched: 2. Germline V CDR1 and CDR2: KGHSH, LQKENI. The CDR3 is 12 amino acids. This CDR3 is CATGLADNEQFF. Here the CDR3 DNA reads TGTGCCACTGGACTAGCGGACAATGAGCAGTTCTTC.

The rearrangement joins TRBV19 to TRBJ2-5; 7 bases agree with TRBD2. CDR3 length: 15 amino acids. Per the germline V gene, CDR1 is LNHDA and CDR2 is SQIVND (reference sequence). V shed 3 bases, J shed 0 bases, and the junction held 4 bases outside the gene matches. The CDR3 protein is CASSIGTMYQETQYF. CDR3 in DNA: TGTGCCAGTAGTATCGGGACTATGTACCAAGAGACCCAGTACTTC.

This clonotype was picked up a small number of times. The J gene is TRBJ2-1, the V gene TRBV6-6; D is undetermined. V lost 10 bases and J lost 0, with 13 bases in between. This CDR3 spans 14 amino acids. Germline V gene lookup returns CDR1 MNHNY and CDR2 SVGAGI (reference sequence). The CDR3 protein is CATILGSSYNEQFF. The CDR3 DNA follows: TGTGCCACCATTCTGGGAAGCTCCTACAATGAGCAGTTCTTC.

The genes are TRBV20-1 and TRBJ2-3, with D possibly matching TRBD2 (5 bases). Deletions cut 7 bases from V and 4 bases from J, with 12 bases between. The CDR3 is 12 amino acids. CDR1 is DFQATT, CDR2 SNEGSKA, per germline (reference sequence). CDR3 sequence: CSVAGFADTQYF. CDR3 nucleotide sequence: TGCAGTGTGGCGGGTTTCGCAGATACGCAGTATTTT.

The rearrangement uses TRBV20-1 and TRBJ1-1, with D perhaps TRBD1 (5 bases). The ends were cut back, 3 bases at V and 0 bases at J, with 11 bases in the middle. Germline V CDR1 and CDR2: DFQATT, SNEGSKA (reference sequence). The CDR3 sequence is 14 residues long. DNA for the CDR3: TGCAGTGCTAGCAGACAGCTGTTGAACACTGAAGCTTTCTTT. Residues: CSASRQLLNTEAFF.

V is TRBV28 and J is TRBJ1-5; D perhaps matches TRBD1 (5 bases). CDR1 is MDHEN, CDR2 SYDVKM, per germline. The CDR3 sequence is 17 residues long. Trimming took 5 bases from V and 6 from J, leaving 23 bases between them. In nucleotides, the CDR3 is TGTGCCAGCAGTCCGTACTTGACATCCGGGACGAGTCAGCCCCAGCATTTT. This gives the protein CASSPYLTSGTSQPQHF.